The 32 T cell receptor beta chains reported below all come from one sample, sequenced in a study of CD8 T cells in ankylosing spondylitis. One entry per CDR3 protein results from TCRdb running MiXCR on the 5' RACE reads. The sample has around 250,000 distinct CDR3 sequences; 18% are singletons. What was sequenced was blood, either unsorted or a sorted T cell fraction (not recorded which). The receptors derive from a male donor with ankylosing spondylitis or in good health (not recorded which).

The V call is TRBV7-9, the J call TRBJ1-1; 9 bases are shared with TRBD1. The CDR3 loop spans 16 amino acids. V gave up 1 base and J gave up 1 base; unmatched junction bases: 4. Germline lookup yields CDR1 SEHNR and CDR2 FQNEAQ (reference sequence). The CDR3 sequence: CASSLVGQGWNTEAFF. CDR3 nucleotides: TGTGCCAGCAGCTTAGTCGGACAGGGGTGGAACACTGAAGCTTTCTTT.

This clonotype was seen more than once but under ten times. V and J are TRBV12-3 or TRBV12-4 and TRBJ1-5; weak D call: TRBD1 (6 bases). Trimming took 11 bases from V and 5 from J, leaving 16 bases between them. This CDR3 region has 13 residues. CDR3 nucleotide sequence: TGTGCCGCCGGTACAGGGTTCGATCAGCCCCAGCATTTT. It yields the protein CAAGTGFDQPQHF.

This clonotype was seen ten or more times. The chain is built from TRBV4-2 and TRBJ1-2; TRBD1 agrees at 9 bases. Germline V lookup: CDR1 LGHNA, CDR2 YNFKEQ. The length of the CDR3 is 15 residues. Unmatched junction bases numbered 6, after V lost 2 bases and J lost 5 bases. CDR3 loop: CASSQYGTGIYGYTF. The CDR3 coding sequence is TGTGCCAGCAGCCAATACGGGACAGGGATTTATGGCTACACCTTC.

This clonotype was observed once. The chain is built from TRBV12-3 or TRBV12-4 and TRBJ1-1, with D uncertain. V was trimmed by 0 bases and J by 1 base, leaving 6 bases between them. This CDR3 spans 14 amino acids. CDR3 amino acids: CASSLATSNTEAFF. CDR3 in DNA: TGTGCCAGCAGTTTAGCGACATCGAACACTGAAGCTTTCTTT.

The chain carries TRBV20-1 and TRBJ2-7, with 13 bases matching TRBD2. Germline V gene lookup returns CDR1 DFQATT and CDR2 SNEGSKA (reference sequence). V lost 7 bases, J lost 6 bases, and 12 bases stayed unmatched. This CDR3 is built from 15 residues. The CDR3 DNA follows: TGCAGTGTCTCGTCCGGGACTAGCGGGATCAGCGAGCAGTACTTC. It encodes CSVSSGTSGISEQYF.

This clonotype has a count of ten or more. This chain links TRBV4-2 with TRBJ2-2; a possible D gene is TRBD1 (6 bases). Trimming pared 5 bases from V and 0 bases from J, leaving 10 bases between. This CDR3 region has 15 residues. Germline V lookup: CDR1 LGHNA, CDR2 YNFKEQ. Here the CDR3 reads CASSATGANTGELFF. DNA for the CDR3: TGTGCCAGCAGCGCGACAGGAGCGAACACCGGGGAGCTGTTTTTT.

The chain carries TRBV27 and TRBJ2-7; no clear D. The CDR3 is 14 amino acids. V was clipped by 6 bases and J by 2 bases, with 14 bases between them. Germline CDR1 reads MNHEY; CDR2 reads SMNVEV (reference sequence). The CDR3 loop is CASSYGPVTYEQYF. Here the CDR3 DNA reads TGTGCCAGCAGCTATGGACCGGTAACCTACGAGCAGTACTTC.

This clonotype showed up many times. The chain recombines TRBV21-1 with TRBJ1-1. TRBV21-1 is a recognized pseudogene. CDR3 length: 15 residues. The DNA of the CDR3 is TGTGCCAGCAGCAAAGCATTAGGTGCGAACACTGAAGCTTTCTTT. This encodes CASSKALGANTEAFF.

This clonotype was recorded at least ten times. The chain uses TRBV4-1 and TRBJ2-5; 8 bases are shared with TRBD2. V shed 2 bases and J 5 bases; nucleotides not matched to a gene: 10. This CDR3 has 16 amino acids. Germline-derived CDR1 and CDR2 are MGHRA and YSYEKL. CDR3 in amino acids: CASSQIGLAGAETQYF. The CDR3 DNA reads TGCGCCAGCAGCCAAATTGGACTAGCAGGGGCTGAGACCCAGTACTTC.

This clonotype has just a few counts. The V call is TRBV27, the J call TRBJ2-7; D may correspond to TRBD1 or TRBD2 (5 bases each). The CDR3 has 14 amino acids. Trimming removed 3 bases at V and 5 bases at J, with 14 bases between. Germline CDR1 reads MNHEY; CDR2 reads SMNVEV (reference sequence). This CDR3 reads CASSFGTGEDEQYF. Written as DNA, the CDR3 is TGTGCCAGCAGTTTCGGGACGGGTGAGGACGAGCAGTACTTC.

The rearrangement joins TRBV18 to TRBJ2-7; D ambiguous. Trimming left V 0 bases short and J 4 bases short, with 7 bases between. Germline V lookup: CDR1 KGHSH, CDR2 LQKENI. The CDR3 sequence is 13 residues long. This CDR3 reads CASSPPTPYEQYF. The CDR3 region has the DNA TGTGCCAGCTCACCACCGACTCCGTACGAGCAGTACTTC.

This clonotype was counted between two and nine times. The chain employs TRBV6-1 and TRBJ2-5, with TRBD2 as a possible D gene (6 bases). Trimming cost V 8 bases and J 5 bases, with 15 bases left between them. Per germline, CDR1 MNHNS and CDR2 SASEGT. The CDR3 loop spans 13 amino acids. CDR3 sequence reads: CASRGLWIETQYF. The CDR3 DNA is TGTGCCAGCCGGGGACTCTGGATTGAGACCCAGTACTTC.

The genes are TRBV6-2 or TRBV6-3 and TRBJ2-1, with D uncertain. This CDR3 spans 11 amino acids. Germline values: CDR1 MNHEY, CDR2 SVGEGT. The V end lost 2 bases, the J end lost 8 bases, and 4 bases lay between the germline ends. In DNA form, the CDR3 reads TGTGCCAGCAGTTACAGCCATGAGCAGTTCTTC. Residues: CASSYSHEQFF.

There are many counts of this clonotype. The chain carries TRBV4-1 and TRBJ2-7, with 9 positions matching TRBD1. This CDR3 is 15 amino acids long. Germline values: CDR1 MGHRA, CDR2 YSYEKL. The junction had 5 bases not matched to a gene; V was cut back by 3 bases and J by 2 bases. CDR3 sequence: CASSHTDRGAYEQYF. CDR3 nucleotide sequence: TGCGCCAGCAGCCACACAGACAGGGGGGCCTACGAGCAGTACTTC.

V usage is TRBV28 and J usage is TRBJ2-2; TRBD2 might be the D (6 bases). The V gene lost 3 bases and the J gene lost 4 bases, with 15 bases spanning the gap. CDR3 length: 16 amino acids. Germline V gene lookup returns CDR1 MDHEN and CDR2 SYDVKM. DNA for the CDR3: TGTGCCAGCAGTTTCCTTGTGGCGGGAAGCACCGGGGAGCTGTTTTTT. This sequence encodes CASSFLVAGSTGELFF. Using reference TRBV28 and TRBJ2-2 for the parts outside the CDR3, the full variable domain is DVKVTQSSRYLVKRTGEKVFLECVQDMDHENMFWYRQDPGLGLRLIYFSYDVKMKEKGDIPEGYSVSREKKERFSLILESASTNQTSMYLCASSFLVAGSTGELFFGEGSRLTVL.

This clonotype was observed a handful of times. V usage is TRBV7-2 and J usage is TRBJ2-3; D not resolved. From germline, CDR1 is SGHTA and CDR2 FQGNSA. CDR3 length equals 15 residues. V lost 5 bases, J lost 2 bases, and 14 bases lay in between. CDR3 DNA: TGTGCCAGCAGCCCCCGTGGTGCGACCACAGATACGCAGTATTTT. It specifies CASSPRGATTDTQYF. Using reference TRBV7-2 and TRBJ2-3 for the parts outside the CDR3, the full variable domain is GAGVSQSPSNKVTEKGKDVELRCDPISGHTALYWYRQSLGQGLEFLIYFQGNSAPDKSGLPSDRFSAERTGGSVSTLTIQRTQQEDSAVYLCASSPRGATTDTQYFGPGTRLTVL.

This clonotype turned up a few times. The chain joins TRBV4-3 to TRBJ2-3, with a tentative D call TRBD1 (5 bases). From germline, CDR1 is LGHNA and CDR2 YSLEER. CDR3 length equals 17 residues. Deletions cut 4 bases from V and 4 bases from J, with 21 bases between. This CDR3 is CASSLDWRQGLADTQYF. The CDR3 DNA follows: TGCGCCAGCAGCCTCGACTGGCGGCAGGGATTGGCAGATACGCAGTATTTT.

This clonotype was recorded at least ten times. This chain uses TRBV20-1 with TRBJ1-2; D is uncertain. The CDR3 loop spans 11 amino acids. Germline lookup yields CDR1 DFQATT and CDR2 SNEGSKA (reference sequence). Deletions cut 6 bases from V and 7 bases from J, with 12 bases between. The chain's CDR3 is CSARSSGGYTF. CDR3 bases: TGCAGTGCCCGGTCCTCGGGTGGCTACACCTTC.

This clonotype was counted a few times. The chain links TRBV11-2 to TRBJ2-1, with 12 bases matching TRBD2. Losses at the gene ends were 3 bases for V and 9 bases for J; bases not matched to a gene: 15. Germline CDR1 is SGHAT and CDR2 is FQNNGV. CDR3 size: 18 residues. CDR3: CASSFLGGLLAGGVEQFF. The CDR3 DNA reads TGTGCCAGCAGCTTCTTAGGGGGCTTGCTAGCGGGAGGGGTTGAGCAGTTCTTC. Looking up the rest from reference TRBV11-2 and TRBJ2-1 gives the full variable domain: EAGVAQSPRYKIIEKRQSVAFWCNPISGHATLYWYQQILGQGPKLLIQFQNNGVVDDSQLPKDRFSAERLKGVDSTLKIQPAKLEDSAVYLCASSFLGGLLAGGVEQFFGPGTRLTVL.

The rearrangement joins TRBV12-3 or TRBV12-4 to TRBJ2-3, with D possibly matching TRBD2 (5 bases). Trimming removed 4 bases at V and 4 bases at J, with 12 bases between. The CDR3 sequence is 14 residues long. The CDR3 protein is CASSSLGSADTQYF. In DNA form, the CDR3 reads TGTGCCAGCAGTTCTCTGGGGAGTGCAGATACGCAGTATTTT.

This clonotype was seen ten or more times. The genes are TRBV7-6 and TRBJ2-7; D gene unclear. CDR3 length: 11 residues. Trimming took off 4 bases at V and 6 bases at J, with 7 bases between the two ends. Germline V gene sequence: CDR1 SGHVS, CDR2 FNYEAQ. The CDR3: CASSSTFEQYF. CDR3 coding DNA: TGTGCCAGCAGCTCGACCTTCGAGCAGTACTTC.

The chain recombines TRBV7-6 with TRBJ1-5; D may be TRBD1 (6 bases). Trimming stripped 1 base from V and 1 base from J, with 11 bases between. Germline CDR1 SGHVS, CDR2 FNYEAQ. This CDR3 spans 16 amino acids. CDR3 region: CASSLGVGGSNQPQHF. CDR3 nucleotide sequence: TGTGCCAGCAGCTTAGGGGTAGGGGGAAGCAATCAGCCCCAGCATTTT.

This CDR3 reads CASGWAGGPDTQYF. CDR3 DNA sequence: TGTGCCAGCGGTTGGGCGGGAGGACCAGATACGCAGTATTTT. The V and J genes are TRBV7-3 and TRBJ2-3; 8 bases agree with TRBD2. With V trimmed by 8 bases and J by 4 bases, 8 bases remained unmatched. This CDR3 has 14 residues. Germline assignment: CDR1 SGHTA and CDR2 FQGTGA.

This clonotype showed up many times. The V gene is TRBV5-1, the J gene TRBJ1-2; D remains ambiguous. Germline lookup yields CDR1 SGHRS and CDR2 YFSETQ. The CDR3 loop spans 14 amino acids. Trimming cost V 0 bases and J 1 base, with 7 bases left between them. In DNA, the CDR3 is TGCGCCAGCAGCTTGGGCACATTTAACTATGGCTACACCTTC. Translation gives CASSLGTFNYGYTF.

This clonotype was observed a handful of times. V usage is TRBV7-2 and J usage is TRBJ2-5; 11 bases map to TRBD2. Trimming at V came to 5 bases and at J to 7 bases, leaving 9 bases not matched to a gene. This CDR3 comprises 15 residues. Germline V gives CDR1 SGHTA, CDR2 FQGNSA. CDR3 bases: TGTGCCAGCAGCCCCGTAGCGGGAGGGCCTGGGACCCAGTACTTC. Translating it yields CASSPVAGGPGTQYF.

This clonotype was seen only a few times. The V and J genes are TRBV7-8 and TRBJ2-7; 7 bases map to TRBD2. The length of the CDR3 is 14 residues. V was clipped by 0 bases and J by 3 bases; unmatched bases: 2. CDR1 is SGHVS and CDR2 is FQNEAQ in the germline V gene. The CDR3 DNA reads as TGTGCCAGCAGCTTAGCAGGGAGGGACTACGAGCAGTACTTC. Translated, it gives CASSLAGRDYEQYF. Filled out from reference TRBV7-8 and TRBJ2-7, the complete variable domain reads GAGVSQSPRYKVAKRGQDVALRCDPISGHVSLFWYQQALGQGPEFLTYFQNEAQLDKSGLPSDRFFAERPEGSVSTLKIQRTQQEDSAVYLCASSLAGRDYEQYFGPGTRLTVT.

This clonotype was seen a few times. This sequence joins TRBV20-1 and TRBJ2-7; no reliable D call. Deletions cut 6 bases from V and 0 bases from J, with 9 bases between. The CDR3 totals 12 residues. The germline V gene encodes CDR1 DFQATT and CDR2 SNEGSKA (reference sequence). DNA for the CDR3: TGCAGTGCCGTCCAAGACTCCTACGAGCAGTACTTC. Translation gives CSAVQDSYEQYF.

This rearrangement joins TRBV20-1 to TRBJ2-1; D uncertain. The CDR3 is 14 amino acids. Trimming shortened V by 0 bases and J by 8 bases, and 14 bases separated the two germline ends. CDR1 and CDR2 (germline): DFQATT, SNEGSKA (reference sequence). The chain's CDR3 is CSARDLWGSHEQFF. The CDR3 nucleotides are TGCAGTGCTAGAGATCTCTGGGGTAGCCATGAGCAGTTCTTC.

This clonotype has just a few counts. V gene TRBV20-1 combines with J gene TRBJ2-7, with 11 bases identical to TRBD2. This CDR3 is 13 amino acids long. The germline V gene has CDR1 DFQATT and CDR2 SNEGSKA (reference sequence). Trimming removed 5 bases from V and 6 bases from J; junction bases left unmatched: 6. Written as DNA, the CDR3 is TGCAGTGCTGCTCCGGGACTAGCGGTCGAGCAGTACTTC. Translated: CSAAPGLAVEQYF.

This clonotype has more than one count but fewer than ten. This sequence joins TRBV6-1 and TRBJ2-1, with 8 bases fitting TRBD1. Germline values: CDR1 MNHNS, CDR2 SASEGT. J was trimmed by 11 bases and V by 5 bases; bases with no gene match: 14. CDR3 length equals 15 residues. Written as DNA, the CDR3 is TGTGCCAGCAGTCCACGACAGGGGTCATCGCCCCAGCAGTTCTTC. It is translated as CASSPRQGSSPQQFF.

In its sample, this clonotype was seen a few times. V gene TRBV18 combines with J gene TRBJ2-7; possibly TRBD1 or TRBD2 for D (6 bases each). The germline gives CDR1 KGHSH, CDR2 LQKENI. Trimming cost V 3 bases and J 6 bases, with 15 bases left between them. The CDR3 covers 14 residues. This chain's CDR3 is CASSPRDIPLEQYF. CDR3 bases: TGTGCCAGCTCACCGCGGGACATACCCCTCGAGCAGTACTTC. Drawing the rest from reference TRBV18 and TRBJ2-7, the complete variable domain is NAGVMQNPRHLVRRRGQEARLRCSPMKGHSHVYWYRQLPEEGLKFMVYLQKENIIDESGMPKERFSAEFPKEGPSILRIQQVVRGDSAAYFCASSPRDIPLEQYFGPGTRLTVT.

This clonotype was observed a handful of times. CDR3 loop: CASSQEAGTGVEKLFF. The CDR3 nucleotides read TGCGCCAGCAGCCAAGAGGCCGGGACAGGGGTTGAAAAACTGTTTTTT. The V and J genes are TRBV4-1 and TRBJ1-4; 10 bases map to TRBD1. Germline V gene data show CDR1 as MGHRA and CDR2 as YSYEKL. Losses at the gene ends were 0 bases for V and 7 bases for J; bases not matched to a gene: 5. The CDR3 totals 16 residues.